The following is a T cell receptor (beta chain) sequence with its context. The antigen is undetermined. The data are from a study of cytomegalovirus exposure and HLA in healthy donors. Researchers ran the PCR with 60 Vbeta and 13 Jbeta primers. As handled by the study authors: Later work found around 72 million unique TCR beta chains, with roughly 11 million shared. TCRdb's copy holds only in-frame clones and misses some; the assay was immunoSEQ multiplex PCR. The V and J calls and clone size come from that table; D and trimming were worked out from the DNA. The table records fewer than 200,000 clones, roughly 80% of them present only once. The CDR3 sequence is 14 residues long. Germline lookup yields CDR1 MGHDK and CDR2 SYGVNS. Study-wide results and limits: The study had only CMV serostatus as immune exposure information. Likely technical artifact: a cluster of highly shared sequence variants. The authors reported that TCR beta sequences could predict HLA-A and HLA-B alleles. These predictions were accurate for most subjects in the first cohort.

The chain employs TRBV25-1 and TRBJ2-5, with D tentatively TRBD2 (6 bases). TRBJ2-7 explains the end of the DNA better; the J call may be wrong. The sample consisted of PBMCs. The receptor was derived from a woman aged 50 to 65 in good health and CMV-seronegative. The CDR3 region has the DNA TGTGCCAGCAGTGATCACGGGAGCTCCTACGAGCAGTACTTC. Translation gives CASSDHGSSYEQYF.